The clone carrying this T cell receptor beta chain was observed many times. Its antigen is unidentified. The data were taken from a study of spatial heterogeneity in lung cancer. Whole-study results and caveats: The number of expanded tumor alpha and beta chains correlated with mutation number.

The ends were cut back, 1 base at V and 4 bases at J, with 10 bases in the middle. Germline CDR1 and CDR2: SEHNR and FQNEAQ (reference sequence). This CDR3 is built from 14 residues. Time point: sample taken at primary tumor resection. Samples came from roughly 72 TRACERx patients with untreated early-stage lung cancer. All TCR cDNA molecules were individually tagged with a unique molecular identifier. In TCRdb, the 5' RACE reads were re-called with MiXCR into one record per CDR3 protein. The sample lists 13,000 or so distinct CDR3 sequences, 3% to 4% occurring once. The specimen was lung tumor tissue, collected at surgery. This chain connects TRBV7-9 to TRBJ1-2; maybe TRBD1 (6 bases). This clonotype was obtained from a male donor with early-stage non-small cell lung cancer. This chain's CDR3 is CASSLERTAYGYTF. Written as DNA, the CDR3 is TGTGCCAGCAGCTTAGAGAGGACAGCCTATGGCTACACCTTC.